The source of this TCR beta chain is a study of identical twins (TCRdb year 2016). As for the study more broadly: The study deep-sequenced TCR alpha and beta repertoires from monozygotic twins, unrelated adults of various ages and cord blood to test whether fetal clonotypes persist. To rule out contamination, replicate twin experiments were performed at different times with different library preparation protocols. Results and caveats for the whole study, not just this receptor: Because the same donors could not be followed over many years, conclusions were based on cross-sectional statistical analysis. Compared with coincidental sharing between unrelated individuals, out-of-frame TCR alpha sequences shared between twins had an excess of sequences with low generation probability. The excess sharing between twins in beta out-of-frame sequences was weaker because fewer shared sequences reduced the signal-to-noise ratio. Recombination models systematically underestimated out-of-frame TCR alpha sharing in monozygotic twins but agreed with sharing between unrelated individuals. Invariant T cells such as MAIT and iNKT could partly confound zero-insertion analyses, though diverse VJ usage argued against this for most clonotypes. Fewer insertions were carried by abundant cord blood beta clonotypes, a similar but weaker trend appeared in young adult naive repertoires, and no such trend appeared in memory repertoires.

V is pared back by 4 bases and J by 7 bases, with 30 bases lying between the germline termini. Based on the germline V gene, the CDR1 and CDR2 sequences are SGHRS and YFSETQ. CDR3 length: 19 amino acids, cysteine to phenylalanine. Only CDR3 DNA remains: 57 bases, in frame from the first base. To prepare the library, 5' RACE was applied. Reads for this sample came from an Illumina HiSeq 2000. Template switching added a universal primer binding site, and the final cDNA carried a unique molecular identifier that allowed TCR cDNA molecules to be counted accurately. Specific primers in the conserved constant-segment region were used to synthesize first-strand cDNA for TCR alpha and beta chains. Each cDNA library was double barcoded, with a SMART-Mk sample barcode plus Illumina barcodes, to control for contamination. TruSeq adapter sequences along with Illumina sample barcodes were introduced in two successive PCR steps. The TCR alpha and beta cDNA libraries were sequenced on the Illumina HiSeq platform using custom primers. Concerning the study's data processing: Unique molecular identifiers were extracted from raw reads with MiGEC, and CDR3 positions were determined with MiXCR. For each individual, recombination models were inferred using an EM algorithm with the repgenHMM and IGoR tools. Shared clonotypes were analyzed with the tcR package in R, and sharing was normalized by the product of cloneset sizes. To study raw recombination without the effects of thymic and clonal selection, out-of-frame nonproductive sequences were analyzed. The public reads were quality trimmed at Q25 with fastp and then assembled into clones with MiXCR by TCRdb, keeping productive beta chains. A single entry per CDR3 protein holds the most common genes and DNA from its merged rows. What appears here as the V and J calls and clone size reflects TCRdb's work, not the paper's. Within this sample are around 480,000 distinct CDR3 sequences, with around 14% of them counted one time only. The ten largest account for approximately 0.52% of the sample.

Every donor was a healthy Caucasian. The twin cohort comprised three pairs of female monozygotic twins, all aged roughly 18 to 30 years. Positive isolation kits from Invitrogen were used to isolate CD4+ and CD8+ T cell populations. This clonotype was seen at least ten times. Its antigen remains undetermined. There are no base qualities to consult, and no much larger clone falls within one base. The same sample was also studied in work on yellow fever vaccine responses in identical twins. The second study also describes: According to the authors, the vaccine-induced T cell response in identical twins seemed to be partly convergent and partly specific to each individual. Focusing on identical twins, the study followed the T cell clones that responded to the vaccine, and did so with precision.

This clonotype was obtained from a woman aged 18-35 years in good health. This chain is built from TRBV5-1 and TRBJ2-4; TRBD1 is a possible D gene, resting on 6 matching bases. Sequenced: CD4+ T cells sorted from blood. The DNA sequence reads TGCGCCAGCAGCCAGACAGAGGGCCCAGGGAGCCTTCAGGGGAACATTCAGTACTTC. It specifies CASSQTEGPGSLQGNIQYF. The CDR3 plus the reference TRBV5-1 and TRBJ2-4 genes for the other parts give the full variable domain: KAGVTQTPRYLIKTRGQQVTLSCSPISGHRSVSWYQQTPGQGLQFLFEYFSETQRNKGNFPGRFSGRQFSNSRSEMNVSTLELGDSALYLCASSQTEGPGSLQGNIQYFGAGTRLSVL.